This TCR beta chain stems from a study of early T cells in non-severe SARS-CoV-2 infection. The overall study: Bulk RNA isolated from unsorted whole blood underwent sequencing; chains were not paired. The study's findings and limits: Database matching using VDJdb favored anti-spike CD8 responses, with private and CD4 specificities left missing.

This clonotype was counted a few times. Its antigen is undetermined. The ends were cut back, 1 base at V and 0 bases at J, with 10 bases in the middle. The CDR3 loop spans 16 amino acids. CDR1 SGHDN and CDR2 FVKESK come from the germline V gene. Individually, cDNA molecules had unique molecular identifiers attached to them. TCRdb recomputed calls from the 5' RACE reads with MiXCR, one row per CDR3 protein. The sample contains roughly 64,000 distinct CDR3 sequences, less than 15% of which appear only once. V usage is TRBV14 and J usage is TRBJ2-4; D call uncertain. The TCR comes from an adult who was a healthcare worker with PCR-confirmed SARS-CoV-2 infection or an uninfected control (not recorded which). Sequencing was done on a sample of whole blood. The CDR3 DNA is TGTGCCAGCAGCCAAGTGGGCTATCTAGCCAAAAACATTCAGTACTTC. Translating it yields CASSQVGYLAKNIQYF. Combining the CDR3 with reference TRBV14 and TRBJ2-4 gives the whole variable domain EAGVTQFPSHSVIEKGQTVTLRCDPISGHDNLYWYRRVMGKEIKFLLHFVKESKQDESGMPNNRFLAERTGGTYSTLKVQPAELEDSGVYFCASSQVGYLAKNIQYFGAGTRLSVL.